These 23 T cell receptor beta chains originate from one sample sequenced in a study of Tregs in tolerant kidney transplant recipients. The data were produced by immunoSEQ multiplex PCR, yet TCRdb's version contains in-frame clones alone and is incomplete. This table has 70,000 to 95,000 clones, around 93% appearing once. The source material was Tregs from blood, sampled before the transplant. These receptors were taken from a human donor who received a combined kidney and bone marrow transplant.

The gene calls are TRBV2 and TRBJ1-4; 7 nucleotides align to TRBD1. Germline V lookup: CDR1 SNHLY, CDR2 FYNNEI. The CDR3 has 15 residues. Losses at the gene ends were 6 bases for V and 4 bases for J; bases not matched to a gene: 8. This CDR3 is CASRGQSWGNEKLFF. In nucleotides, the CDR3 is TGTGCCAGCAGGGGACAGAGCTGGGGTAATGAAAAACTGTTTTTT. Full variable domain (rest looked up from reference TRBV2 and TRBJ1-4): EPEVTQTPSHQVTQMGQEVILRCVPISNHLYFYWYRQILGQKVEFLVSFYNNEISEKSEIFDDQFSVERPDGSNFTLKIRSTKLEDSAMYFCASRGQSWGNEKLFFGSGTQLSVL.

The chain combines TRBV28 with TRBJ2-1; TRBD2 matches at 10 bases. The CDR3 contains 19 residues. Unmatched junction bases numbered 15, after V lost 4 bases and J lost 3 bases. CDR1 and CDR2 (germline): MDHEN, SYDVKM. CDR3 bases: TGTGCCAGCAGTTCCACCGGGACTAGCGTGAGGGGTTTCTACAATGAGCAGTTCTTC. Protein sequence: CASSSTGTSVRGFYNEQFF.

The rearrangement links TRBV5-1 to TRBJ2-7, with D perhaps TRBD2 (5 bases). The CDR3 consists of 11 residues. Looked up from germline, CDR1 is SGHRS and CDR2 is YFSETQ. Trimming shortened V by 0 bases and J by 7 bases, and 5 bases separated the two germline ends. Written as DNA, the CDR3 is TGCGCCAGCAGCTTGGCGGGAGAGCAGTACTTC. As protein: CASSLAGEQYF.

In DNA, the CDR3 is TGCGCCAGCAGCTTAGACGAAGGGACCCAGTACTTC. It specifies CASSLDEGTQYF. The V gene is TRBV5-1, the J gene TRBJ2-5; D remains unclear. The CDR3 runs 12 residues. Trimming took off 2 bases at V and 7 bases at J, with 9 bases between the two ends. The V gene's germline CDR1 is SGHRS and CDR2 YFSETQ. The variable domain in full, with the rest retrieved from reference TRBV5-1 and TRBJ2-5, is KAGVTQTPRYLIKTRGQQVTLSCSPISGHRSVSWYQQTPGQGLQFLFEYFSETQRNKGNFPGRFSGRQFSNSRSEMNVSTLELGDSALYLCASSLDEGTQYFGPGTRLLVL.

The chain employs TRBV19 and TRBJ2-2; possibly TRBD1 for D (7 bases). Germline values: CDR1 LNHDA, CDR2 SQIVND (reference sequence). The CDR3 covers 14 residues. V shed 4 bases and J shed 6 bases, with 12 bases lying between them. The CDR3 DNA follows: TGTGCCAGTAGTACCCAGGGGGAGGCCGGGGAGCTGTTTTTT. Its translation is CASSTQGEAGELFF.

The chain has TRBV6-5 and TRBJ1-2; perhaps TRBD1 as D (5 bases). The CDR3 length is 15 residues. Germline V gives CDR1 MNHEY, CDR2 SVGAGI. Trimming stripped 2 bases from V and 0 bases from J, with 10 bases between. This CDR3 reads CASSYGGTSNYGYTF. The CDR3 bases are TGTGCCAGCAGTTACGGGGGGACTTCTAACTATGGCTACACCTTC.

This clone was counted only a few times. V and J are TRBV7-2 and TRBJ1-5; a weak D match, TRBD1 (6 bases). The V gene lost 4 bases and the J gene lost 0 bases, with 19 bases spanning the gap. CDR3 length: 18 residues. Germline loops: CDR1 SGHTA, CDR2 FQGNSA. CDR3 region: CASSSYDRYLGSNQPQHF. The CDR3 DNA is TGTGCCAGCAGCTCCTATGACAGGTACTTGGGTAGCAATCAGCCCCAGCATTTT.

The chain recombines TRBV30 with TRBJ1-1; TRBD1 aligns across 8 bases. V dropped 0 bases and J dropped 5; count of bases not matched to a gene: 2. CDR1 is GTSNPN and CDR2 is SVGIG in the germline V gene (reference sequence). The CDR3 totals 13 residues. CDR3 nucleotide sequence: TGTGCCTGGAGTGTCAGGGGGCAGACTGAAGCTTTCTTT. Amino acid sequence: CAWSVRGQTEAFF.

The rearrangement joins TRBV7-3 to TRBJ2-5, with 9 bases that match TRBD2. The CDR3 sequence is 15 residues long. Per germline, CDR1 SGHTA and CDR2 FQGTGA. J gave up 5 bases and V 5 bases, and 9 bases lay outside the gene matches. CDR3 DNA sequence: TGTGCCAGCAGCGGGGCGGGAGGGCCGAGGGAGACCCAGTACTTC. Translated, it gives CASSGAGGPRETQYF.

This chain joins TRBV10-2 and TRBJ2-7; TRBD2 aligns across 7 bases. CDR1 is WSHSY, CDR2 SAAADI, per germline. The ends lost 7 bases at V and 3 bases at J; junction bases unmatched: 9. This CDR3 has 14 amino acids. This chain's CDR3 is CASTRSGNHYEQYF. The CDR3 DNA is TGCGCCAGCACCCGAAGCGGGAATCACTACGAGCAGTACTTC.

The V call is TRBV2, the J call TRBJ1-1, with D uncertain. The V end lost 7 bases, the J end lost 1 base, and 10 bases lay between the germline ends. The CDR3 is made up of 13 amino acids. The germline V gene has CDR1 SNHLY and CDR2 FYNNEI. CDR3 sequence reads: CASTLQPNTEAFF. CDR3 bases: TGTGCCAGCACCTTACAGCCGAACACTGAAGCTTTCTTT.

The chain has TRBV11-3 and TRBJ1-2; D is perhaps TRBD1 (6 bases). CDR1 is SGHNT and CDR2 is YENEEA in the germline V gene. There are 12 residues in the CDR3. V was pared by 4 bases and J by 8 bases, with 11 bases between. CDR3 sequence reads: CASSSGGRGYTF. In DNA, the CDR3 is TGTGCCAGCAGCTCTGGGGGCCGGGGCTACACCTTC. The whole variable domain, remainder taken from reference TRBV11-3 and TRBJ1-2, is EAGVVQSPRYKIIEKKQPVAFWCNPISGHNTLYWYLQNLGQGPELLIRYENEEAVDDSQLPKDRFSAERLKGVDSTLKIQPAELGDSAVYLCASSSGGRGYTFGSGTRLTVV.

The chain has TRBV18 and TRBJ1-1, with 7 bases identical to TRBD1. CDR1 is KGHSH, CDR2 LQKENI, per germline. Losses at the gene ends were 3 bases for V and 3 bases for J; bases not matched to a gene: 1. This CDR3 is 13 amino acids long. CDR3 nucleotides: TGTGCCAGCTCACCCGGACAGGACACTGAAGCTTTCTTT. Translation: CASSPGQDTEAFF.

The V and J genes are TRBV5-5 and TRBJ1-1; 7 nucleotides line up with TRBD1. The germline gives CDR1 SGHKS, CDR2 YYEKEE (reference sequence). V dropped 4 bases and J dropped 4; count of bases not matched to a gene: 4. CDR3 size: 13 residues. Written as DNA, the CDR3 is TGTGCCAGCAGCACCAGACAGGGCACTGAAGCTTTCTTT. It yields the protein CASSTRQGTEAFF.

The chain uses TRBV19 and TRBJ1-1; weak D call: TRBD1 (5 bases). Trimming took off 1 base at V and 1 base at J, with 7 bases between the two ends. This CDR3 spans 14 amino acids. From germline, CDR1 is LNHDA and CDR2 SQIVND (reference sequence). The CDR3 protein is CASSIAGRNTEAFF. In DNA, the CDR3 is TGTGCCAGTAGTATAGCAGGGCGGAACACTGAAGCTTTCTTT.

CDR3: CASSRDRGREQYF. CDR3 in DNA: TGTGCCAGCAGCCGGGACAGGGGGCGCGAGCAGTACTTC. The chain is built from TRBV5-4 and TRBJ2-7; 12 bases are a match to TRBD1. The CDR3 length is 13 residues. Germline V gene lookup returns CDR1 SGHNT and CDR2 YYREEE (reference sequence). Trimming cost V 4 bases and J 6 bases; bases outside gene matches: 2. Complete variable domain (other parts from reference TRBV5-4 and TRBJ2-7): ETGVTQSPTHLIKTRGQQVTLRCSSQSGHNTVSWYQQALGQGPQFIFQYYREEENGRGNFPPRFSGLQFPNYSSELNVNALELDDSALYLCASSRDRGREQYFGPGTRLTVT.

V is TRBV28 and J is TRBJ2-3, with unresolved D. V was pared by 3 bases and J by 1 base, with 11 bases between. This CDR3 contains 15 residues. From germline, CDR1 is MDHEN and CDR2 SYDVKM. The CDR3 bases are TGTGCCAGCAGTTTGGGCGCTTTGGGCACAGATACGCAGTATTTT. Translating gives CASSLGALGTDTQYF.

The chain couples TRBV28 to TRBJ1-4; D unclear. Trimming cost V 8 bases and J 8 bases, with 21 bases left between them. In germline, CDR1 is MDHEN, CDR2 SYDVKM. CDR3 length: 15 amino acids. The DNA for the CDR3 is TGTGCCAGCCTTCCTGTGGCCTCGGCCGGGGAAAAACTGTTTTTT. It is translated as CASLPVASAGEKLFF. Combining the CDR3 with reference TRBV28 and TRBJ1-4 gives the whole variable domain DVKVTQSSRYLVKRTGEKVFLECVQDMDHENMFWYRQDPGLGLRLIYFSYDVKMKEKGDIPEGYSVSREKKERFSLILESASTNQTSMYLCASLPVASAGEKLFFGSGTQLSVL.

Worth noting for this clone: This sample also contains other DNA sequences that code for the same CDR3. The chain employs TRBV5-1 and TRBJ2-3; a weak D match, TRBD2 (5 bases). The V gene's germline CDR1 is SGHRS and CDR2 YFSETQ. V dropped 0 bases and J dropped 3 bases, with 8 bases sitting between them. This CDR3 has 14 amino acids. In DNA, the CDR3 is TGCGCCAGCAGCTTGGGGCTAGCTACAGATACGCAGTATTTT. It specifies CASSLGLATDTQYF.

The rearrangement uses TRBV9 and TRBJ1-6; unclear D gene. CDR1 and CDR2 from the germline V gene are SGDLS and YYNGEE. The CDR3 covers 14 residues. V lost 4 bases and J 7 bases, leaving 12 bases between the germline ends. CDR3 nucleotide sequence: TGTGCCAGCAGCCCGGAGCCGTGGAATTCACCCCTCCACTTT. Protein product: CASSPEPWNSPLHF.

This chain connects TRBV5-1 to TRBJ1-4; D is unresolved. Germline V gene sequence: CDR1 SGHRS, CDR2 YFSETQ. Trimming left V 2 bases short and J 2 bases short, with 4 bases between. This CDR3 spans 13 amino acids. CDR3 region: CASSLMTNEKLFF. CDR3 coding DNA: TGCGCCAGCAGCTTAATGACTAATGAAAAACTGTTTTTT.

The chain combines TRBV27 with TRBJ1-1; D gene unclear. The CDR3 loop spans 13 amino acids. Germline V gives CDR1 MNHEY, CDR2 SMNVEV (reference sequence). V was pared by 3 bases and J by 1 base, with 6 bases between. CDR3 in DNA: TGTGCCAGCAGTTTTGCCAGGAACACTGAAGCTTTCTTT. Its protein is CASSFARNTEAFF.

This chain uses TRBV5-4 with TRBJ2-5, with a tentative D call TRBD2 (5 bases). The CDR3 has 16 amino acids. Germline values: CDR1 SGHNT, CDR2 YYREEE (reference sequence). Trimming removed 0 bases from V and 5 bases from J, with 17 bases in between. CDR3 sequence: CASSLAGTSIWETQYF. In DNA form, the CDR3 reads TGTGCCAGCAGCTTGGCCGGAACTAGTATTTGGGAGACCCAGTACTTC. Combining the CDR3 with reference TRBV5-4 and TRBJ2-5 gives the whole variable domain ETGVTQSPTHLIKTRGQQVTLRCSSQSGHNTVSWYQQALGQGPQFIFQYYREEENGRGNFPPRFSGLQFPNYSSELNVNALELDDSALYLCASSLAGTSIWETQYFGPGTRLLVL.